The 8 T cell receptor beta chains below were found in one sample sequenced in a study of blood T cell repertoires in COVID-19. Assay: immunoSEQ multiplex PCR; the TCRdb copy retains only in-frame clones and omits some. The sample carries approximately 320,000 clones, over 85% recorded once. Sequencing was done on a sample of peripheral blood. These receptors were obtained from a woman aged 25-40 years with COVID-19, enrolled during active disease.

The chain employs TRBV7-9 and TRBJ1-2; 8 bases map to TRBD1. The CDR3 spans 14 residues. Germline V lookup: CDR1 SEHNR, CDR2 FQNEAQ (reference sequence). The J segment lost 2 bases and the V segment lost 6 bases, leaving 5 bases of the junction unmatched. For the CDR3, the DNA is TGTGCCAGCAGACGGACAGGGAACAACTATGGCTACACCTTC. This codes for CASRRTGNNYGYTF.

This sequence joins TRBV5-8 and TRBJ1-1, with 9 bases that match TRBD1. Germline V gene sequence: CDR1 SGHTS, CDR2 YDEGEE. The CDR3 totals 17 residues. With V trimmed by 3 bases and J by 2 bases, 11 bases remained unmatched. DNA for the CDR3: TGTGCCAGCAGCTGGTTTTCCGGGACAGGGAAAAACACTGAAGCTTTCTTT. It codes for CASSWFSGTGKNTEAFF.

This clone was counted only a few times. This chain uses TRBV2 with TRBJ1-5, with 9 nucleotides matching TRBD1. CDR3 length: 15 residues. V shed 3 bases and J 7 bases; nucleotides not matched to a gene: 7. Germline loops: CDR1 SNHLY, CDR2 FYNNEI. The DNA for the CDR3 is TGTGCCAGCAGTGAGGGACAGGGCTTCGTACAGCCCCAGCATTTT. This translates into CASSEGQGFVQPQHF.

This clone came up once. V usage is TRBV11-3 and J usage is TRBJ2-5; D gene unclear. V dropped 5 bases and J dropped 4 bases, with 14 bases sitting between them. The V gene's germline CDR1 is SGHNT and CDR2 YENEEA. The CDR3 is 14 residues long. The DNA for the CDR3 is TGTGCCAGCAGCCCAGCAGGAAGGTTAGAGACCCAGTACTTC. This gives the protein CASSPAGRLETQYF. Filled out from reference TRBV11-3 and TRBJ2-5, the complete variable domain reads EAGVVQSPRYKIIEKKQPVAFWCNPISGHNTLYWYLQNLGQGPELLIRYENEEAVDDSQLPKDRFSAERLKGVDSTLKIQPAELGDSAVYLCASSPAGRLETQYFGPGTRLLVL.

CDR3 loop: CASSPRTGEILNYGYTF. The CDR3, as DNA: TGTGCCAGTAGTCCGAGGACAGGGGAAATCCTAAACTATGGCTACACCTTC. This rearrangement joins TRBV19 to TRBJ1-2; 9 bases fit TRBD1. The J segment lost 2 bases and the V segment lost 5 bases, leaving 12 bases of the junction unmatched. The CDR3 totals 17 residues. Germline V gene sequence: CDR1 LNHDA, CDR2 SQIVND (reference sequence). The full variable domain, in which reference TRBV19 and TRBJ1-2 provide the parts outside the CDR3, is DGGITQSPKYLFRKEGQNVTLSCEQNLNHDAMYWYRQDPGQGLRLIYYSQIVNDFQKGDIAEGYSVSREKKESFPLTVTSAQKNPTAFYLCASSPRTGEILNYGYTFGSGTRLTVV.

V and J are TRBV5-1 and TRBJ2-5; D may be TRBD2 (6 bases). Trimming cost V 1 base and J 3 bases, with 10 bases left between them. Germline V lookup: CDR1 SGHRS, CDR2 YFSETQ. CDR3 length equals 14 residues. The CDR3: CASSLRDSEETQYF. The CDR3, as DNA: TGCGCCAGCAGCTTGAGGGACTCGGAAGAGACCCAGTACTTC.

Only one count was recorded for this clone. The V call is TRBV6-5, the J call TRBJ2-1, with 11 bases aligning to TRBD2. Losses at the gene ends were 5 bases for V and 5 bases for J; bases not matched to a gene: 5. Germline V gives CDR1 MNHEY, CDR2 SVGAGI. The CDR3 covers 15 residues. CDR3 sequence reads: CASSMTSGTNNEQFF. DNA for the CDR3: TGTGCCAGCAGTATGACTAGCGGGACCAACAATGAGCAGTTCTTC.

The V and J genes are TRBV6-5 and TRBJ1-2; D not resolved. V was pared by 7 bases and J by 6 bases, with 12 bases between. CDR3 length: 12 residues. In germline, CDR1 is MNHEY, CDR2 SVGAGI. CDR3 DNA sequence: TGTGCCAGCACCGTGGGAGTGGATGGCTACACCTTC. It yields the protein CASTVGVDGYTF.